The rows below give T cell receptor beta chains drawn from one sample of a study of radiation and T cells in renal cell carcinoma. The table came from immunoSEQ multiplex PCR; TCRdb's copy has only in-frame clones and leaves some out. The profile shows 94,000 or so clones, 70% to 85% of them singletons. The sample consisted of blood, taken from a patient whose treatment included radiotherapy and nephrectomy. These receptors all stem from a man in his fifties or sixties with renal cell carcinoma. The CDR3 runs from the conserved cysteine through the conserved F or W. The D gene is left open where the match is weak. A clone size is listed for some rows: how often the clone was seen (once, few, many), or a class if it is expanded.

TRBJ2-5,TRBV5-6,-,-,TGTGCCAGCAGCCCTACGGAGTACCAAGAGACCCAGTACTTC,CASSPTEYQETQYF
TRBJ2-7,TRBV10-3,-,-,TGTGCCATCAGTGACCGGCCGTACGAGCAGTACTTC,CAISDRPYEQYF
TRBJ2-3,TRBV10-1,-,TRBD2,TGCGCCAGCAGCCTAGCGGGAGGGCCCCTCACAGATACGCAGTATTTT,CASSLAGGPLTDTQYF
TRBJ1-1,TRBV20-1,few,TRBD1,TGCAGTGCCAGAAGGGACAGGAGGACTTTCTTT,CSARRDRRTFF
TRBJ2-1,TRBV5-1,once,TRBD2,TGCGCCAGCAGCTCTGCCCCTAGCGGTAATGAGCAGTTCTTC,CASSSAPSGNEQFF
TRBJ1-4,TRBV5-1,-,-,TGCGCCAGCAGCTTGTTCGGGGGAACTAATGAAAAACTGTTTTTT,CASSLFGGTNEKLFF
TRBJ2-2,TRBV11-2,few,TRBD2,TGTGCCAGCAGTTTAGCGGGGGGCGATACCGGGGAGCTGTTTTTT,CASSLAGGDTGELFF
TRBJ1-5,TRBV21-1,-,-,TGTGCCAGCAGCAACTGGCAGGGACAGTCGGATCAGCCCCAGCATTTT,CASSNWQGQSDQPQHF
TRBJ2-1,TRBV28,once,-,TGTGCCAGCAGTCCCTATGGACGGACAGTTTATGAGCAGTTCTTC,CASSPYGRTVYEQFF
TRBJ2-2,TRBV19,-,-,TGTGCCAGTATTACGCTAATAGTGGCGGGCACCGGGGAGCTGTTTTTT,CASITLIVAGTGELFF
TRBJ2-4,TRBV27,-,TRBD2,TGTGCCAGCAGTTTGACTAGCGGCAACATTCAGTACTTC,CASSLTSGNIQYF
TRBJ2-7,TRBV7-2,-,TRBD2,TGTGCCAGCAGCTTAGTACTAGCGGGCGCCCCCCACGAGCAGTACTTC,CASSLVLAGAPHEQYF
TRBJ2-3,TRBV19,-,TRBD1,TGTGCCAGTAGTATATTGCGTGACAGGGGGGTAGATACGCAGTATTTT,CASSILRDRGVDTQYF
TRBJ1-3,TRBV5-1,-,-,TGCGCCAGCAGCCAGGGCGCTGGAAACACCATATATTTT,CASSQGAGNTIYF
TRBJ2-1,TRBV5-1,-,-,TGCGCCAGCAGCTTAGCGGTAGACAATGAGCAGTTCTTC,CASSLAVDNEQFF
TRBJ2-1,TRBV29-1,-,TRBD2,TGCAGCGTTTCGGGACTAGCGGGAGATATGGATGAGCAGTTCTTC,CSVSGLAGDMDEQFF
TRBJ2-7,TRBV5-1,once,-,TGCGCCAGCAGCTCCAGGACCGTCGCGTACGAGCAGTACTTC,CASSSRTVAYEQYF
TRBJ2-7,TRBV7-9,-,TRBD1,TGTGCCAGCAGCTTAGCCACTCCGGGACAGGGTCCCTACGAGCAGTACTTC,CASSLATPGQGPYEQYF
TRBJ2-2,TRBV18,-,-,TGTGCCAGCTCCGCGAACACCGGGGAGCTGTTTTTT,CASSANTGELFF
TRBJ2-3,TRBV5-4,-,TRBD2,TGTGCCAGCAGCGCCCTCCTACTAGCGGGAGAAGATACGCAGTATTTT,CASSALLLAGEDTQYF
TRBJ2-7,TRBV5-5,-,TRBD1,TGTGCCAGCAGCTTGGTAGGGGGCAACCACGAGCAGTACTTC,CASSLVGGNHEQYF
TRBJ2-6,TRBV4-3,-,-,TGCGCCAGCAGCCAGTCCTACGACGGCTCTGGGGCCAACGTCCTGACTTTC,CASSQSYDGSGANVLTF
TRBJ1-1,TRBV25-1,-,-,TGTGCCAGCAGGGTAGGGCAGGGGAACACTGAAGCTTTCTTT,CASRVGQGNTEAFF
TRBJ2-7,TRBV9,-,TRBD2,TGTGCCAGCAGCGTAGGTCCAGCGGGAGATTACGAGCAGTACTTC,CASSVGPAGDYEQYF
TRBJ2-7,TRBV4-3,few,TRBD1,TGCGCCAGCAGCCAAGATGTCCTCCGGGACAGGAATTACGAGCAGTACTTC,CASSQDVLRDRNYEQYF
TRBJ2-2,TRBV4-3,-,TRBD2,TGCGCCAGCAGCCAAGTACTAGCGGGAGGAACCGGGGAGCTGTTTTTT,CASSQVLAGGTGELFF